The entry below describes one T cell receptor (beta chain). The Seattle patients, enrolled during active infection, were followed longitudinally. The data were produced by immunoSEQ multiplex PCR, yet TCRdb's version contains in-frame clones alone and is incomplete. Of 70,000 to 100,000 clones listed, more than 80% were seen once; the top ten hold approximately 2.6%. The CDR3 runs 15 residues. CDR1 is MDHEN and CDR2 is SYDVKM in the germline V gene. Trimming took 2 bases from V and 1 from J, leaving 11 bases between them. This specimen comes from a study of blood T cell repertoires in COVID-19. Study information: Sources were T cells, B-cell-depleted T cells, or PBMCs; the material itself was cDNA or gDNA.

The chain carries TRBV28 and TRBJ1-1; weak D call: TRBD1 (6 bases). This receptor was identified in a middle-aged man with COVID-19, enrolled during active disease. The sequenced material came from peripheral blood. CDR3 nucleotide sequence: TGTGCCAGCAGTTTACCGGGACACCGGAACACTGAAGCTTTCTTT. Its protein is CASSLPGHRNTEAFF.